A single T cell receptor (beta chain) is shown here with its context. What it binds is not known. Extracted RNA was reverse transcribed into cDNA, the sequencing template. This table comes from immunoSEQ multiplex PCR, and its TCRdb copy is limited to in-frame clones, with some not included. The profile shows 65,000 to 90,000 clones, roughly 51% of them singletons. Peripheral blood, together with lesional scalp punch biopsies, was collected from alopecia areata patients. This entry belongs to a study of CD8+ T cells in alopecia areata. Notes on the study in general: Scalp sequencing captures resident alphabeta T cells of normal skin too. Lesional scalp, especially alopecia totalis/universalis, showed higher clonality than normal scalp.

The sequencing input was NKG2D-high CD8+ T cells sorted from blood. The clonotype was recovered from a human donor with alopecia areata.

In DNA, the CDR3 is TGTGCCAGCAGTGGGGGGATCGGAAAGACCCAGTACTTC. It yields the protein CASSGGIGKTQYF. The chain couples TRBV6-5 to TRBJ2-5; D may be TRBD2 (6 bases). The CDR3 totals 13 residues. The V end was cut by 5 bases, the J end by 6 bases, with 13 bases between. Germline CDR1 is MNHEY and CDR2 is SVGAGI.